The 8 T cell receptor beta chains below all came from one sample that was sequenced in a study of patients and donors after allogeneic stem cell transplantation. TCRdb redid the calling of the RT-PCR reads with MiXCR, one entry per CDR3 protein. The sample lists about a million distinct CDR3 sequences, 15% to 20% occurring once. Specimen: blood, either unsorted or a sorted T cell fraction (not recorded which). These TCRs come from a human donor who was either an allogeneic HSCT recipient or a stem cell or donor lymphocyte infusion donor (not recorded which). It is not recorded whose cells these are; they may come from a transplant donor.

This clonotype was seen a few times. The J gene is TRBJ2-7, the V gene TRBV12-3 or TRBV12-4; D uncertain. CDR3 length equals 17 residues. With 4 bases removed from V and 0 bases from J, the gap between germline ends came to 19 bases. The CDR3 spells CASSSGAVRNSSYEQYF. In DNA form, the CDR3 reads TGTGCCAGCAGTTCTGGCGCGGTGAGAAATTCCTCCTACGAGCAGTACTTC.

This clonotype was detected only a few times. This chain connects TRBV14 to TRBJ2-3; a possible D gene is TRBD1 (6 bases). Germline V gene sequence: CDR1 SGHDN, CDR2 FVKESK. V dropped 1 base and J dropped 1 base, with 12 bases sitting between them. This CDR3 region has 16 residues. Here the CDR3 DNA reads TGTGCCAGCAGCCAAGCTTGGGGGCCGGGCACAGATACGCAGTATTTT. Its translation: CASSQAWGPGTDTQYF.

The chain recombines TRBV20-1 with TRBJ1-5; the D is unclear. Trimming removed 3 bases from V and 4 bases from J, with 7 bases in between. From germline, CDR1 is DFQATT and CDR2 SNEGSKA (reference sequence). This CDR3 is 12 amino acids long. The CDR3 protein is CSASVKNQPQHF. The CDR3, as DNA: TGCAGTGCTAGTGTGAAAAATCAGCCCCAGCATTTT.

The chain combines TRBV28 with TRBJ2-7; D unclear. Germline CDR1 MDHEN, CDR2 SYDVKM. CDR3 length equals 15 residues. The germline V and J ends were trimmed by 6 bases and 2 bases, with 17 bases remaining between them. The CDR3 DNA sequence: TGTGCCAGCAGCATTGGCGGCACAACACCCTACGAGCAGTACTTC. Protein sequence: CASSIGGTTPYEQYF.

The sample holds a few counts of this clonotype. This rearrangement joins TRBV5-1 to TRBJ2-2, with D unresolved. This CDR3 is built from 14 residues. Germline V gene sequence: CDR1 SGHRS, CDR2 YFSETQ. V lost 0 bases and J lost 5, with 8 bases in between. In nucleotides, the CDR3 is TGCGCCAGCAGCTTGGGCGGCTCAACCGGGGAGCTGTTTTTT. Translation gives CASSLGGSTGELFF.

The V gene is TRBV6-1, the J gene TRBJ2-6, with 7 nucleotides matching TRBD2. In germline, CDR1 is MNHNS, CDR2 SASEGT. Losses at the gene ends were 3 bases for V and 1 base for J; bases not matched to a gene: 9. CDR3 length equals 18 residues. The chain's CDR3 is CASSESPGRVSGANVLTF. As DNA, the CDR3 is TGTGCCAGCAGTGAGTCCCCAGGGAGGGTTTCTGGGGCCAACGTCCTGACTTTC.

The rearrangement joins TRBV30 to TRBJ1-1, with D tentatively TRBD1 (5 bases). The germline V gene encodes CDR1 GTSNPN and CDR2 SVGIG (reference sequence). Trimming took 7 bases from V and 8 from J, leaving 14 bases between them. This CDR3 is built from 11 residues. CDR3 amino acids: CALIQGGEAFF. CDR3 DNA: TGTGCCTTAATCCAGGGAGGGGAAGCTTTCTTT.

This clonotype was counted many times. The chain uses TRBV12-3 or TRBV12-4 and TRBJ2-2; D is ambiguous. This CDR3 has 16 amino acids. V lost 1 base, J lost 5 bases, and 14 bases lay in between. The CDR3 sequence: CASSLGHRGWTGELFF. The CDR3 nucleotides are TGTGCCAGCAGTTTAGGCCACAGAGGATGGACCGGGGAGCTGTTTTTT.